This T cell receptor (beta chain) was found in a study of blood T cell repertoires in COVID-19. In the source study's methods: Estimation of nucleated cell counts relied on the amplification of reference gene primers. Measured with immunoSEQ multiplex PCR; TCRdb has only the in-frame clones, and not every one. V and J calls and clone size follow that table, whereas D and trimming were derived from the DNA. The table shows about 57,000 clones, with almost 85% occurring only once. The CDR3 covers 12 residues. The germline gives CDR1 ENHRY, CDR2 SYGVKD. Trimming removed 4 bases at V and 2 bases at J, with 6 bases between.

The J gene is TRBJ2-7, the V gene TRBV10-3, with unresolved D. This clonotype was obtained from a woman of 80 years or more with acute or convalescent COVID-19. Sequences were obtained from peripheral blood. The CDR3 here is CAISARTYEQYF. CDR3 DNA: TGTGCCATCAGTGCCAGAACCTACGAGCAGTACTTC.